One and the same sample provided the 26 T cell receptor beta chains below, sequenced in a study of circulating and synovial CD4+ cells in juvenile arthritis. Here immunoSEQ multiplex PCR was the method, and the copy in TCRdb shows in-frame clones only, minus some. The sample shows tens of thousands of clones, over 85% of them seen only once. Sequencing input: CD4+ T cells from blood. All receptors come from a human donor with juvenile idiopathic arthritis.

This sequence joins TRBV2 and TRBJ2-2; TRBD2 matches at 7 bases. The trim removed 4 bases at V and 4 bases at J, leaving 3 bases unmatched. Germline CDR1 is SNHLY and CDR2 is FYNNEI. CDR3 size: 14 residues. This CDR3 reads CASSGGGGTGELFF. The CDR3 nucleotides are TGTGCCAGCAGTGGCGGGGGTGGCACCGGGGAGCTGTTTTTT.

The chain joins TRBV7-2 to TRBJ2-7; 7 bases are shared with TRBD1. The J segment lost 5 bases and the V segment lost 1 base, leaving 2 bases of the junction unmatched. This CDR3 contains 13 residues. Germline assignment: CDR1 SGHTA and CDR2 FQGNSA. The CDR3 is CASSLGGGDEQYF. The CDR3 nucleotides read TGTGCCAGCAGCTTAGGAGGGGGCGACGAGCAGTACTTC.

The rearrangement joins TRBV5-6 to TRBJ2-2; D remains unclear. The germline gives CDR1 SGHDT, CDR2 YYEEEE. Deletions cut 0 bases from V and 4 bases from J, with 10 bases between. This CDR3 has 15 residues. The CDR3 region has the DNA TGTGCCAGCAGCTTGGCAACTACAAGCACCGGGGAGCTGTTTTTT. As protein: CASSLATTSTGELFF.

The chain joins TRBV19 to TRBJ1-5; 8 positions agree with TRBD1. With 4 bases clipped from V and 2 bases from J, the junction kept 7 bases outside the gene matches. Germline V lookup: CDR1 LNHDA, CDR2 SQIVND (reference sequence). The CDR3 spans 16 residues. CDR3 coding DNA: TGTGCCAGTAGTACTGCAGGGGGCGGCCGCAATCAGCCCCAGCATTTT. Its protein product is CASSTAGGGRNQPQHF.

J is TRBJ1-2 and V is TRBV2; D is undetermined. The V end lost 6 bases, the J end lost 5 bases, and 10 bases lay between the germline ends. Germline V CDR1 and CDR2: SNHLY, FYNNEI. This CDR3 spans 12 amino acids. The CDR3 region has the DNA TGTGCCAGCAGGCGGACTGAGTATGGCTACACCTTC. It codes for CASRRTEYGYTF.

This chain links TRBV11-3 with TRBJ1-4; D is possibly TRBD1 (5 bases). V dropped 1 base and J dropped 6 bases, with 9 bases sitting between them. CDR1 is SGHNT, CDR2 YENEEA, per germline. The CDR3 is 14 residues long. CDR3 nucleotides: TGTGCCAGCAGCTTAGGCAGGGCCGATGAAAAACTGTTTTTT. Amino acid sequence: CASSLGRADEKLFF.

This sequence joins TRBV6-5 and TRBJ2-1, with 8 bases matching TRBD1. The CDR3 extends over 14 amino acids. V lost 6 bases and J lost 5; bases outside the gene matches: 6. Germline CDR1 MNHEY, CDR2 SVGAGI. The CDR3 is CASSRDRTDNEQFF. CDR3 DNA sequence: TGTGCCAGCAGCCGGGACAGGACTGACAATGAGCAGTTCTTC.

The chain recombines TRBV9 with TRBJ1-1; D is unclear. The CDR3 runs to 15 residues. V was shortened by 0 bases and J by 2 bases, with 11 bases between the two germline ends. Germline values: CDR1 SGDLS, CDR2 YYNGEE. Written as DNA, the CDR3 is TGTGCCAGCAGCGTAGGAGGGAGATTTAACACTGAAGCTTTCTTT. This gives the protein CASSVGGRFNTEAFF. The whole variable domain, remainder taken from reference TRBV9 and TRBJ1-1, is DSGVTQTPKHLITATGQRVTLRCSPRSGDLSVYWYQQSLDQGLQFLIQYYNGEERAKGNILERFSAQQFPDLHSELNLSSLELGDSALYFCASSVGGRFNTEAFFGQGTRLTVV.

The rearrangement uses TRBV5-1 and TRBJ2-4, with 9 bases fitting TRBD2. With V trimmed by 4 bases and J by 10 bases, 12 bases remained unmatched. Germline V CDR1 and CDR2: SGHRS, YFSETQ. The CDR3 sequence is 15 residues long. The CDR3 DNA reads TGCGCCAGCAGCCAAGGGGGACTAGCTGGGGGAATTCAGTACTTC. Its protein is CASSQGGLAGGIQYF.

This sequence joins TRBV5-1 and TRBJ1-5; D gene unclear. V gave up 2 bases and J gave up 2 bases, with 5 bases separating them. The CDR3 is 13 amino acids. CDR1 and CDR2 (germline): SGHRS, YFSETQ. The CDR3 DNA reads as TGCGCCAGCAGCTTTCGGGGCAATCAGCCCCAGCATTTT. It encodes CASSFRGNQPQHF.

The V and J genes are TRBV11-2 and TRBJ2-7; TRBD1 agrees at 9 bases. The length of the CDR3 is 13 residues. With V trimmed by 1 base and J by 11 bases, 6 bases remained unmatched. Germline V gives CDR1 SGHAT, CDR2 FQNNGV. In DNA form, the CDR3 reads TGTGCCAGCAGCTTAGGGGACAGGGCTTTTAAGTACTTC. As protein: CASSLGDRAFKYF.

V usage is TRBV11-2 and J usage is TRBJ2-3, with 8 bases identical to TRBD2. The V gene's germline CDR1 is SGHAT and CDR2 FQNNGV. V gave up 5 bases and J gave up 6 bases; unmatched junction bases: 13. The CDR3 has 16 residues. The CDR3: CASSRERLALGDTQYF. The CDR3 DNA sequence: TGTGCCAGCAGCCGCGAGCGACTAGCGCTAGGGGATACGCAGTATTTT. Based on the CDR3 plus reference TRBV11-2 and TRBJ2-3, the full variable domain is EAGVAQSPRYKIIEKRQSVAFWCNPISGHATLYWYQQILGQGPKLLIQFQNNGVVDDSQLPKDRFSAERLKGVDSTLKIQPAKLEDSAVYLCASSRERLALGDTQYFGPGTRLTVL.

The chain uses TRBV5-4 and TRBJ1-3, with TRBD1 as a possible D gene (6 bases). The CDR3 covers 16 residues. Germline CDR1 and CDR2: SGHNT and YYREEE (reference sequence). V was shortened by 3 bases and J by 0 bases, with 13 bases between the two germline ends. Written as DNA, the CDR3 is TGTGCCAGCAGCTCAGGGGCAGGGAACTCTGGAAACACCATATATTTT. Amino acid sequence: CASSSGAGNSGNTIYF.

The V gene is TRBV6-5, the J gene TRBJ2-7; D is unresolved. Germline loops: CDR1 MNHEY, CDR2 SVGAGI. V gave up 2 bases and J gave up 6 bases, with 11 bases separating them. The CDR3 loop spans 13 amino acids. CDR3 nucleotides: TGTGCCAGCAGTTACGACGGAGCGCTCGAGCAGTACTTC. Protein: CASSYDGALEQYF.

Here the CDR3 reads CASSLAPGNNEQFF. In nucleotides, the CDR3 is TGCGCCAGCAGCTTGGCCCCAGGGAACAATGAGCAGTTCTTC. The chain joins TRBV5-1 to TRBJ2-1, with D perhaps matching TRBD1 (5 bases). This CDR3 spans 14 amino acids. The germline V and J ends were trimmed by 0 bases and 5 bases, with 9 bases remaining between them. Germline V gene data show CDR1 as SGHRS and CDR2 as YFSETQ. The full variable domain, with the rest looked up from reference TRBV5-1 and TRBJ2-1, is KAGVTQTPRYLIKTRGQQVTLSCSPISGHRSVSWYQQTPGQGLQFLFEYFSETQRNKGNFPGRFSGRQFSNSRSEMNVSTLELGDSALYLCASSLAPGNNEQFFGPGTRLTVL.

This sequence joins TRBV4-3 and TRBJ2-1, with 9 bases fitting TRBD2. The trim removed 1 base at V and 10 bases at J, leaving 8 bases unmatched. The CDR3 totals 15 residues. Germline V gives CDR1 LGHNA, CDR2 YSLEER. Here the CDR3 reads CASSQARGGLWEQFF. The CDR3 nucleotides read TGCGCCAGCAGCCAAGCGCGGGGGGGCCTTTGGGAGCAGTTCTTC.

The rearrangement links TRBV23-1 to TRBJ2-3; tentatively, D is TRBD1 (5 bases). TRBV23-1 is an ORF, and what it does is uncertain. V was cut by 0 bases and J by 1 base, with 11 bases left in between. There are 16 residues in the CDR3. The CDR3, as DNA: TGCGCCAGCAGTCAATCAGGGGTGCAGGGCACAGATACGCAGTATTTT. Translated: CASSQSGVQGTDTQYF.

The genes are TRBV5-1 and TRBJ2-5; D is perhaps TRBD2 (6 bases). The V end was cut by 5 bases, the J end by 4 bases, with 12 bases between. The germline gives CDR1 SGHRS, CDR2 YFSETQ. This CDR3 region has 13 residues. Here the CDR3 DNA reads TGCGCCAGCAGGGGCCTCGGGGGAGAGACCCAGTACTTC. Its protein product is CASRGLGGETQYF.

This clone was recorded a few times. The chain employs TRBV5-4 and TRBJ1-1; D might be TRBD1 (5 bases). The CDR3 runs to 15 residues. The germline CDR1 and CDR2 sequences are SGHNT and YYREEE (reference sequence). Trimming shortened V by 3 bases and J by 1 base, and 13 bases separated the two germline ends. CDR3: CASSWGTKSNTEAFF. CDR3 bases: TGTGCCAGCAGCTGGGGGACTAAATCGAACACTGAAGCTTTCTTT.

The chain joins TRBV4-3 to TRBJ2-3, with TRBD2 matching over 7 bases. From germline, CDR1 is LGHNA and CDR2 YSLEER. This CDR3 is built from 15 residues. V was pared by 1 base and J by 2 bases, with 3 bases of the junction left unmatched. The CDR3 loop reads CASSQGLAATDTQYF. CDR3 bases: TGCGCCAGCAGCCAAGGGCTAGCGGCCACAGATACGCAGTATTTT.

This clone occurred once. This chain connects TRBV7-3 to TRBJ2-3; 11 bases fit TRBD2. The CDR3 has 20 residues. V shed 5 bases and J 1 base; nucleotides not matched to a gene: 17. Germline V gene sequence: CDR1 SGHTA, CDR2 FQGTGA. In nucleotides, the CDR3 is TGTGCCAGCAGCCCGAAACTAGCGGGGGATACCTTTCTTGGCACAGATACGCAGTATTTT. It specifies CASSPKLAGDTFLGTDTQYF.

V and J are TRBV5-4 and TRBJ2-7; D is unclear. V lost 9 bases to trimming and J lost 2 bases, with 21 bases between them. CDR3 length: 15 residues. Germline V gives CDR1 SGHNT, CDR2 YYREEE (reference sequence). In nucleotides, the CDR3 is TGTGCCATCAGATACGCAGGCCTAAATACCTACGAGCAGTACTTC. Its translation is CAIRYAGLNTYEQYF.

This clone has a single count. The gene calls are TRBV30 and TRBJ1-6, with 9 bases matching TRBD1. The ends lost 1 base at V and 7 bases at J; junction bases unmatched: 2. The CDR3 spans 14 residues. Germline CDR1 reads GTSNPN; CDR2 reads SVGIG (reference sequence). Here the CDR3 reads CAWSGGTGNSPLHF. Here the CDR3 DNA reads TGTGCCTGGAGTGGTGGGACAGGGAATTCACCCCTCCACTTT.

This clone is a singleton in its sample. The chain links TRBV18 to TRBJ2-7; 8 nucleotides agree with TRBD1. CDR3 length: 13 amino acids. Per germline, CDR1 KGHSH and CDR2 LQKENI. After removal of 4 bases from V and 5 bases from J, the junction contained 4 bases not matched to a gene. The CDR3 sequence: CASSRGTGDEQYF. DNA for the CDR3: TGTGCCAGCTCACGAGGGACAGGCGACGAGCAGTACTTC.

This chain connects TRBV27 to TRBJ2-1; 8 bases are a match to TRBD1. The CDR3 loop spans 16 amino acids. Germline V gives CDR1 MNHEY, CDR2 SMNVEV (reference sequence). Germline trimming cut 2 bases from V and 4 bases from J; bases unmatched to any gene: 7. This CDR3 reads CASSLIGDRRYNEQFF. As DNA, the CDR3 is TGTGCCAGCAGTTTAATTGGGGACAGGAGATACAATGAGCAGTTCTTC.

CDR3 bases: TGTGCCAGCGGTAGCGGGGGGCAAGAGACCCAGTACTTC. This sequence encodes CASGSGGQETQYF. The J gene is TRBJ2-5, the V gene TRBV5-4, with 10 bases identical to TRBD2. The CDR3 covers 13 residues. V gave up 7 bases and J gave up 2 bases; unmatched junction bases: 2. Per germline, CDR1 SGHNT and CDR2 YYREEE (reference sequence).